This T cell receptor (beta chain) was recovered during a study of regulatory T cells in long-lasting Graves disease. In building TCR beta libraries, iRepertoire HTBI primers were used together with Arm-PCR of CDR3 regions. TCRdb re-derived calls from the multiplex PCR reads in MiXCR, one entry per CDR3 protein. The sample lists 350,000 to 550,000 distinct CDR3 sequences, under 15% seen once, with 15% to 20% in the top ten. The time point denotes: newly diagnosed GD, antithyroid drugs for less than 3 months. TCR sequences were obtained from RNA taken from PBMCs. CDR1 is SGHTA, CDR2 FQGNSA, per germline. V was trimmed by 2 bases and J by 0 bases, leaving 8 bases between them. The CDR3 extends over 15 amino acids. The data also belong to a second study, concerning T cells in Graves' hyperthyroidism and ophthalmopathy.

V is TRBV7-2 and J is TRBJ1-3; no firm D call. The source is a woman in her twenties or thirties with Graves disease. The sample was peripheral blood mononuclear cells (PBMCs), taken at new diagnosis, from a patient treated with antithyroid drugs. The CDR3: CASSLRGSSGNTIYF. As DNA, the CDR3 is TGTGCCAGCAGCTTACGCGGGAGCTCTGGAAACACCATATATTTT.